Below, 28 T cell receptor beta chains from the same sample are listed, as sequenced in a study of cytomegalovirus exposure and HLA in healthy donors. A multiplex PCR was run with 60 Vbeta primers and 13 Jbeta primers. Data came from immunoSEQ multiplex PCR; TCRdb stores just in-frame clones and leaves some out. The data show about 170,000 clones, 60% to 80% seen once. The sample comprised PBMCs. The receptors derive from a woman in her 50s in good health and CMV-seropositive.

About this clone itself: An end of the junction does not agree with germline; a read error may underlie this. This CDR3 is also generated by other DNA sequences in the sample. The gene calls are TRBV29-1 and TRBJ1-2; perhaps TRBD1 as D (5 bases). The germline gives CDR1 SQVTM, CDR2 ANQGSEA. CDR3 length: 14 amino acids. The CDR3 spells CSVENRHLNYGYTF. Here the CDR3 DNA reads TGTAGCGTTGAAAACAGGCACCTCAACTATGGCTACACCTTC.

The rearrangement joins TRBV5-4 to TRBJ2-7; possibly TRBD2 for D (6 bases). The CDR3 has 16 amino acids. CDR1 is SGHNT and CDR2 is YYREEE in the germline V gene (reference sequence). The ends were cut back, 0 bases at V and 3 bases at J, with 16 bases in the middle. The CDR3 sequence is CASSLDGGYLIYEQYF. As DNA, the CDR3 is TGTGCCAGCAGCTTGGATGGGGGGTACTTGATCTACGAGCAGTACTTC.

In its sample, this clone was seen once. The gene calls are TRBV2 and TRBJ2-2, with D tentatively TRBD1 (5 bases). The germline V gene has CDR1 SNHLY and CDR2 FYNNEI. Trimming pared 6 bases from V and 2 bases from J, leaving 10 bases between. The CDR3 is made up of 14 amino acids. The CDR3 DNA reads TGTGCCAGCAGGATAGACAGAAACACCGGGGAGCTGTTTTTT. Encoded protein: CASRIDRNTGELFF.

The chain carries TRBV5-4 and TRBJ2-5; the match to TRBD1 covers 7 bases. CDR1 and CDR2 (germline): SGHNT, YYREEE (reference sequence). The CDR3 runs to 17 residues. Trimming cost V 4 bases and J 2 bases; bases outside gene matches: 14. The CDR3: CASSPRGGGRTQETQYF. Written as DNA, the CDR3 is TGTGCCAGCAGCCCACGAGGGGGCGGACGGACACAAGAGACCCAGTACTTC.

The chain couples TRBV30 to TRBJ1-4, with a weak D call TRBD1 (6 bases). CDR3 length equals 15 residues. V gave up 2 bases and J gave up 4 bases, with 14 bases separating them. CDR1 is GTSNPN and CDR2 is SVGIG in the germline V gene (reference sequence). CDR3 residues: CAWSTPDSLNEKLFF. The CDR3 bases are TGTGCCTGGAGTACCCCGGACAGTCTTAATGAAAAACTGTTTTTT.

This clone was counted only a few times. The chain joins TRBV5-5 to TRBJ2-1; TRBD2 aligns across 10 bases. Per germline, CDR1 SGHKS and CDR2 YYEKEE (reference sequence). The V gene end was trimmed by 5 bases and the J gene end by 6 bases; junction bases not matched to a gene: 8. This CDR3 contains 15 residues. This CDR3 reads CASSSAGGTVNEQFF. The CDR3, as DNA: TGTGCCAGCAGTTCAGCGGGGGGGACGGTCAATGAGCAGTTCTTC.

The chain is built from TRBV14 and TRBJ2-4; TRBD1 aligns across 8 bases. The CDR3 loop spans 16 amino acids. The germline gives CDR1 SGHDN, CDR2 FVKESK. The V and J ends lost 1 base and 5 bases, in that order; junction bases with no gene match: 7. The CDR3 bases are TGTGCCAGCAGCCAAGCCGGGACAGGCCTACAAAACATTCAGTACTTC. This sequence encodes CASSQAGTGLQNIQYF.

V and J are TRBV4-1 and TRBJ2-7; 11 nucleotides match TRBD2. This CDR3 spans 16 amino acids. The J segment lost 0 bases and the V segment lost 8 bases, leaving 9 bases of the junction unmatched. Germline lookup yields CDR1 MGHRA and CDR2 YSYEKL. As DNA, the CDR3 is TGCGCCAGCCAGCCATATAGCGGGGGGGCCTCCTACGAGCAGTACTTC. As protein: CASQPYSGGASYEQYF.

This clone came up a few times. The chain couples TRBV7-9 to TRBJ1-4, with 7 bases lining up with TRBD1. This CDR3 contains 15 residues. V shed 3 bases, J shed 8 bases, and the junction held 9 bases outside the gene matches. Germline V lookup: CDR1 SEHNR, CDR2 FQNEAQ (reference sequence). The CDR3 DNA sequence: TGTGCCAGCAGCTTCTCGACAGGGATGGGGGAAAAACTGTTTTTT. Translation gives CASSFSTGMGEKLFF.

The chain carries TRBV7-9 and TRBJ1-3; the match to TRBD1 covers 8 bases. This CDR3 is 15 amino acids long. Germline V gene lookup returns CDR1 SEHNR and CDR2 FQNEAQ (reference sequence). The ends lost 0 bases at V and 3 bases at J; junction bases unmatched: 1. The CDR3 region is CASSLAGTGGNTIYF. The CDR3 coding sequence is TGTGCCAGCAGCTTAGCCGGGACAGGTGGAAACACCATATATTTT.

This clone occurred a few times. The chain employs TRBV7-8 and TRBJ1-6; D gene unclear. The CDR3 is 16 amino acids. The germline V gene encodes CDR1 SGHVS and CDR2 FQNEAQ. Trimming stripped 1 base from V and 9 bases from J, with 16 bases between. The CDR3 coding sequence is TGTGCCAGCAGCTTAGGTGACGGGAGGTTAGGTTCACCCCTCCACTTT. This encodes CASSLGDGRLGSPLHF.

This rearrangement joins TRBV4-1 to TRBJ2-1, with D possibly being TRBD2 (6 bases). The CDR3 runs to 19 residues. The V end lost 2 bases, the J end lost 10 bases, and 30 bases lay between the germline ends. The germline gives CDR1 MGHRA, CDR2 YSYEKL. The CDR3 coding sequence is TGCGCCAGCAGCCAACAAACCGGAACTAGCACCAACGTCCTAGGAGAGCAGTTCTTC. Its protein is CASSQQTGTSTNVLGEQFF.

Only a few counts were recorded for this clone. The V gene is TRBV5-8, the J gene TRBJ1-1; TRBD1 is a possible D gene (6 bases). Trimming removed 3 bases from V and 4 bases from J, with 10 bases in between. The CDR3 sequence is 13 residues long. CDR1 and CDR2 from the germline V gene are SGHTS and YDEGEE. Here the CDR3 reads CASSWEGGTEAFF. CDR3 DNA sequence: TGTGCCAGCAGCTGGGAAGGGGGCACTGAAGCTTTCTTT.

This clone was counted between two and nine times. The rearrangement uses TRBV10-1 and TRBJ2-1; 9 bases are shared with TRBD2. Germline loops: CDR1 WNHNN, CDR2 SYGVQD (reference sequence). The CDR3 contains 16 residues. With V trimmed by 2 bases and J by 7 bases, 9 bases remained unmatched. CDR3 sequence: CASSEPPGTSSNEQFF. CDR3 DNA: TGCGCCAGCAGTGAGCCCCCCGGGACTAGCTCTAATGAGCAGTTCTTC.

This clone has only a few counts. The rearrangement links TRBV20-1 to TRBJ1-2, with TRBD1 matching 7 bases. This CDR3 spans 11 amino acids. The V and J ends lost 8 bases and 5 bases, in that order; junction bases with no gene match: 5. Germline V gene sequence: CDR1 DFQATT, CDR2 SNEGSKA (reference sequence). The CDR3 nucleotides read TGCAGTACCGGGACAGTGTATGGCTACACCTTC. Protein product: CSTGTVYGYTF.

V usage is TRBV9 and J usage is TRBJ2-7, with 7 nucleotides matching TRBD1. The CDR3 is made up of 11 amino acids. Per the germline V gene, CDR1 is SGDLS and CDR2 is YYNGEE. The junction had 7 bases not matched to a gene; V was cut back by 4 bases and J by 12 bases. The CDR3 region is CASSPRTGRYF. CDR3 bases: TGTGCCAGCAGCCCCCGGACAGGCCGGTACTTC.

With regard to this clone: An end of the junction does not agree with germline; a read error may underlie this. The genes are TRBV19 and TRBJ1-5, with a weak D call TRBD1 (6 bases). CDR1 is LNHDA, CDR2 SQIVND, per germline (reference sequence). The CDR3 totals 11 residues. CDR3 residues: CPGRGDQPQHF. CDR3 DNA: TGCCCGGGGAGGGGGGATCAGCCCCAGCATTTT.

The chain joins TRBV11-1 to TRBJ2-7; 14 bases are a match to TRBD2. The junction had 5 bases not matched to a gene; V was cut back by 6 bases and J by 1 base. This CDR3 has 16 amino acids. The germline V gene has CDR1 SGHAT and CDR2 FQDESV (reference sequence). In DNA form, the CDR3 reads TGTGCCAGCAGTCCTCGACTAGCGGGGGGGTCCTACGAGCAGTACTTC. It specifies CASSPRLAGGSYEQYF.

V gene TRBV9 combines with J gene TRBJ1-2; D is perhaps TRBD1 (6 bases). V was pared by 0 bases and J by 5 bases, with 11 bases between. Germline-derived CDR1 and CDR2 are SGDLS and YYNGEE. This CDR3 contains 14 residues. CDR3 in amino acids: CASSVDNREYGYTF. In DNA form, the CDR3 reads TGTGCCAGCAGCGTAGACAACAGGGAATATGGCTACACCTTC.

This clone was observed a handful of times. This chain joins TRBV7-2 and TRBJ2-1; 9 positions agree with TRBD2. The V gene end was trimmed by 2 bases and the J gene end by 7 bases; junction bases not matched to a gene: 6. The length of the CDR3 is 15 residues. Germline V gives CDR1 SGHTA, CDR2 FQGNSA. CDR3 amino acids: CASSLRSGGRNEQFF. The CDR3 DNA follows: TGTGCCAGCAGCTTACGGAGCGGGGGGAGAAATGAGCAGTTCTTC.

This chain's CDR3 is CASSQEEQGITDTQYF. DNA of the CDR3: TGTGCCAGCAGCCAAGAGGAACAGGGGATCACAGATACGCAGTATTTT. This chain links TRBV14 with TRBJ2-3, with 7 bases aligning to TRBD1. In germline, CDR1 is SGHDN, CDR2 FVKESK. The ends lost 0 bases at V and 2 bases at J; junction bases unmatched: 5. This CDR3 spans 16 amino acids.

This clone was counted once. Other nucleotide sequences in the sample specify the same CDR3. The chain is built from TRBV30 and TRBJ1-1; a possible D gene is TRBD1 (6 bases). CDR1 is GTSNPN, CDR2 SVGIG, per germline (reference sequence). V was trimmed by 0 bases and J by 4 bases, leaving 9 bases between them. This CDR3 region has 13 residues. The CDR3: CAWSVGAGTEAFF. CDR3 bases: TGTGCCTGGAGTGTGGGGGCTGGCACTGAAGCTTTCTTT.

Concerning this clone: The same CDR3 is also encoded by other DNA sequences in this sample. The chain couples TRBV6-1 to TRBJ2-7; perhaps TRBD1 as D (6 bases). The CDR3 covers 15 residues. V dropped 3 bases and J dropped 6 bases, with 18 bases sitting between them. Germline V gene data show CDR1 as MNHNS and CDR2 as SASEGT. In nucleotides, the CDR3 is TGTGCCAGCAGTGACAGTCACCGCAGGGGCCTCGAGCAGTACTTC. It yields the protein CASSDSHRRGLEQYF.

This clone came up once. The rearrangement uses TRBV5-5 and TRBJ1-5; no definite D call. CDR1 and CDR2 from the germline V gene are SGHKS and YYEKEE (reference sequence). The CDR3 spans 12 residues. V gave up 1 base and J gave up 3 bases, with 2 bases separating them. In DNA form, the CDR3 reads TGTGCCAGCAGCTTGTACAATCAGCCCCAGCATTTT. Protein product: CASSLYNQPQHF.

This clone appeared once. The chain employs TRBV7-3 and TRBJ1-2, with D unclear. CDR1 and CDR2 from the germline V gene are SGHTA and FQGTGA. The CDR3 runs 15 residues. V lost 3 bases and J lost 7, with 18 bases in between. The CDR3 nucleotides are TGTGCCAGCAGCTTGACGGGCTCGTCGGGAGGTGGCTACACCTTC. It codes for CASSLTGSSGGGYTF.

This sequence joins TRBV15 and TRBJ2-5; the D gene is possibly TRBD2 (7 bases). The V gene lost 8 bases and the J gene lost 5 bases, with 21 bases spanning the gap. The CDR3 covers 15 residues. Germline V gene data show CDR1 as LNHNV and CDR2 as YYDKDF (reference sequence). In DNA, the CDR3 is TGTGCCACCGGGTCGGCGGGGGCCCCCGGGGAGACCCAGTACTTC. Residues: CATGSAGAPGETQYF.

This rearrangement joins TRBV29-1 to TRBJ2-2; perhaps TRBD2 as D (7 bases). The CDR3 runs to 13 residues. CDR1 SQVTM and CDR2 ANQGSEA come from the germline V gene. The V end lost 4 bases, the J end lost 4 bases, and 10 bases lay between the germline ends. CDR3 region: CSVGGGLTGELFF. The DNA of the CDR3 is TGCAGCGTTGGGGGGGGGCTCACCGGGGAGCTGTTTTTT.

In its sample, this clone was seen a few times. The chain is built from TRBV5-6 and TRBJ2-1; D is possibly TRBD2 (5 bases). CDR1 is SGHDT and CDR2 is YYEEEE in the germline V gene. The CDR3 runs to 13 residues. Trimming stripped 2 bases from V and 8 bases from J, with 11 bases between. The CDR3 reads CASSLTSTDEQFF. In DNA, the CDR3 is TGTGCCAGCAGCTTAACTAGTACCGATGAGCAGTTCTTC. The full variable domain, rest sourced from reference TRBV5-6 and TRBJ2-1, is DAGVTQSPTHLIKTRGQQVTLRCSPKSGHDTVSWYQQALGQGPQFIFQYYEEEERQRGNFPDRFSGHQFPNYSSELNVNALLLGDSALYLCASSLTSTDEQFFGPGTRLTVL.